A single sample gave rise to the 23 T cell receptor beta chains below, sequenced in a study of blood T cell repertoires in COVID-19. TCRdb's table, derived via immunoSEQ multiplex PCR, lists solely in-frame clones and lacks some. This sample has roughly 48,000 clones, with 75% to 90% found just once. The sample was peripheral blood. The source is a man between 65 and 80 years old with acute or convalescent COVID-19.

The chain joins TRBV12-5 to TRBJ1-3, with a weak D call TRBD1 (6 bases). Trimming shortened V by 10 bases and J by 4 bases, and 14 bases separated the two germline ends. The germline CDR1 and CDR2 sequences are LGHNT and FRNRAP. The CDR3 is 13 residues long. The CDR3 sequence: CANQGSTGNTIYF. As DNA, the CDR3 is TGTGCTAATCAGGGGAGTACAGGAAACACCATATATTTT.

The chain couples TRBV4-1 to TRBJ1-2; D call uncertain. The length of the CDR3 is 16 residues. With 4 bases removed from V and 0 bases from J, the gap between germline ends came to 15 bases. Per germline, CDR1 MGHRA and CDR2 YSYEKL. The CDR3 nucleotides read TGCGCCAGCAGCCTCATGAGGCCGGGAACTAACTATGGCTACACCTTC. This sequence encodes CASSLMRPGTNYGYTF.

This clone was recorded many times. The CDR3 coding sequence is TGTGCCAGCAGCCGACGGGAGCGGGACTTCTACAATGAGCAGTTCTTC. Its translation: CASSRRERDFYNEQFF. V and J are TRBV7-9 and TRBJ2-1; 7 nucleotides align to TRBD2. The CDR3 loop spans 16 amino acids. CDR1 and CDR2 from the germline V gene are SEHNR and FQNEAQ (reference sequence). J gave up 3 bases and V 5 bases, and 10 bases lay outside the gene matches.

V usage is TRBV19 and J usage is TRBJ1-5, with D possibly matching TRBD1 (6 bases). V shed 4 bases and J shed 4 bases, with 14 bases lying between them. There are 15 residues in the CDR3. Germline V gives CDR1 LNHDA, CDR2 SQIVND (reference sequence). CDR3 bases: TGTGCCAGTAGTACTCTTATACAGGGTAATCAGCCCCAGCATTTT. It specifies CASSTLIQGNQPQHF.

The rearrangement joins TRBV7-6 to TRBJ2-7; D remains ambiguous. V was cut by 5 bases and J by 0 bases, with 14 bases left in between. This CDR3 is 15 amino acids long. Germline CDR1 is SGHVS and CDR2 is FNYEAQ. CDR3 coding DNA: TGTGCCAGCAGCCCTGATCGAAGCAACTCCTACGAGCAGTACTTC. This encodes CASSPDRSNSYEQYF.

The V gene is TRBV5-1, the J gene TRBJ2-7; a possible D gene is TRBD1 (6 bases). Per the germline V gene, CDR1 is SGHRS and CDR2 is YFSETQ. The CDR3 loop spans 15 amino acids. V gave up 4 bases and J gave up 1 base, with 15 bases separating them. The CDR3 loop reads CASSPSAGESYEQYF. The CDR3, as DNA: TGCGCCAGCAGCCCGAGTGCAGGGGAGTCCTACGAGCAGTACTTC.

The sample holds a few counts of this clone. This chain links TRBV18 with TRBJ1-5; D unresolved. The V gene lost 4 bases and the J gene lost 0 bases, with 7 bases spanning the gap. Germline CDR1 is KGHSH and CDR2 is LQKENI. The CDR3 covers 14 residues. The CDR3 nucleotides are TGTGCCAGCTCACTCCAGGATAGCAATCAGCCCCAGCATTTT. This sequence encodes CASSLQDSNQPQHF.

The V and J genes are TRBV3-1 (or the pseudogene TRBV3-2) and TRBJ2-3; 8 nucleotides agree with TRBD2. Trimming removed 1 base from V and 5 bases from J; junction bases left unmatched: 8. The CDR3 length is 16 residues. The germline V gene encodes CDR1 LGHDT and CDR2 YNNKEL (reference sequence). CDR3: CASSQGSSGGLDTQYF. As DNA, the CDR3 is TGTGCCAGCAGCCAAGGGTCAAGCGGGGGTTTAGATACGCAGTATTTT.

V is TRBV9 and J is TRBJ1-2, with TRBD1 matching 8 bases. Germline V lookup: CDR1 SGDLS, CDR2 YYNGEE. This CDR3 is built from 16 residues. V shed 2 bases, J shed 5 bases, and the junction held 11 bases outside the gene matches. The CDR3 spells CASSVPDRGGGYGYTF. In nucleotides, the CDR3 is TGTGCCAGCAGCGTCCCCGACAGGGGAGGAGGGTATGGCTACACCTTC.

This clone was seen only once. This chain uses TRBV12-3 or TRBV12-4 with TRBJ2-7; 7 bases map to TRBD1. With 6 bases clipped from V and 6 bases from J, the junction kept 8 bases outside the gene matches. The CDR3 consists of 13 residues. CDR3 loop: CASRVGQAGEQYF. The CDR3 bases are TGTGCCAGCAGGGTCGGACAGGCCGGCGAGCAGTACTTC.

The V call is TRBV9, the J call TRBJ1-3; D remains unclear. Trimming shortened V by 4 bases and J by 0 bases, and 14 bases separated the two germline ends. CDR1 is SGDLS, CDR2 YYNGEE, per germline. This CDR3 is built from 16 residues. CDR3: CASSLGGQSSGNTIYF. The CDR3 region has the DNA TGTGCCAGCAGCCTCGGTGGGCAGAGCTCTGGAAACACCATATATTTT.

This chain uses TRBV3-1 (or the pseudogene TRBV3-2) with TRBJ1-6, with a tentative D call TRBD1 (5 bases). The CDR3 runs 14 residues. The germline CDR1 and CDR2 sequences are LGHDT and YNNKEL (reference sequence). Trimming pared 1 base from V and 5 bases from J, leaving 6 bases between. CDR3 sequence: CASSQARDNSPLHF. In nucleotides, the CDR3 is TGTGCCAGCAGCCAAGCCAGGGATAATTCACCCCTCCACTTT.

The genes are TRBV28 and TRBJ1-4, with 7 bases aligning to TRBD1. Germline CDR1 is MDHEN and CDR2 is SYDVKM. Trimming at V came to 6 bases and at J to 5 bases, leaving 12 bases not matched to a gene. The CDR3 is made up of 16 amino acids. CDR3 sequence reads: CASRKYKGQLNEKLFF. The CDR3 bases are TGTGCCAGCAGGAAGTATAAGGGACAGCTAAATGAAAAACTGTTTTTT.

This clone occurred a few times. The rearrangement uses TRBV7-2 and TRBJ2-1, with TRBD2 identical over 7 bases. The CDR3 is 18 amino acids. Germline V gene data show CDR1 as SGHTA and CDR2 as FQGNSA. V was clipped by 5 bases and J by 4 bases; unmatched bases: 17. The CDR3 nucleotides read TGTGCCAGCAGCCCCCGGGAGGCGAGGTATGGGCTATACAATGAGCAGTTCTTC. It codes for CASSPREARYGLYNEQFF.

V gene TRBV7-2 combines with J gene TRBJ2-1; D is undetermined. The germline V gene has CDR1 SGHTA and CDR2 FQGNSA. The V and J ends lost 1 base and 5 bases respectively, with 6 bases between them. The CDR3 contains 13 residues. CDR3 loop: CASSLDRNNEQFF. The CDR3 DNA sequence: TGTGCCAGCAGCTTAGACAGAAACAATGAGCAGTTCTTC.

This clone has just a few counts. This chain links TRBV7-9 with TRBJ2-7, with D tentatively TRBD1 (6 bases). The CDR3 totals 15 residues. CDR1 is SEHNR and CDR2 is FQNEAQ in the germline V gene (reference sequence). Trimming left V 4 bases short and J 3 bases short, with 16 bases between. CDR3 in DNA: TGTGCCAGCAGCTCAACAAAAACAGGGCTCTACGAGCAGTACTTC. Encoded protein: CASSSTKTGLYEQYF.

To note about this clone: Within the sample, other DNA sequences also encode this same CDR3. V is TRBV19 and J is TRBJ2-7; no definite D call. In germline, CDR1 is LNHDA, CDR2 SQIVND (reference sequence). The CDR3 spans 13 residues. V lost 1 base and J lost 3, with 7 bases in between. CDR3 bases: TGTGCCAGTAGTATAGGGGCAGTCTACGAGCAGTACTTC. Protein product: CASSIGAVYEQYF.

The rearrangement links TRBV7-3 to TRBJ2-7; D gene ambiguous. The V end lost 3 bases, the J end lost 3 bases, and 12 bases lay between the germline ends. There are 14 residues in the CDR3. Germline-derived CDR1 and CDR2 are SGHTA and FQGTGA. CDR3 sequence (DNA): TGTGCCAGCAGCTTGAGTGGCAGACACTACGAGCAGTACTTC. It yields the protein CASSLSGRHYEQYF.

This chain links TRBV27 with TRBJ2-7; 8 bases map to TRBD2. This CDR3 contains 15 residues. V lost 5 bases, J lost 0 bases, and 6 bases stayed unmatched. In germline, CDR1 is MNHEY, CDR2 SMNVEV (reference sequence). The CDR3 coding sequence is TGTGCCAGCAGTCCGAAGACTAGCGTCTCCTACGAGCAGTACTTC. Residues: CASSPKTSVSYEQYF.

The V and J genes are TRBV6-5 and TRBJ2-2, with D possibly matching TRBD2 (5 bases). CDR3 length: 13 amino acids. V lost 6 bases and J 6 bases, leaving 11 bases between the germline ends. Per germline, CDR1 MNHEY and CDR2 SVGAGI. CDR3 DNA sequence: TGTGCCAGCAGGCCACACGGGGCCGGGGAGCTGTTTTTT. The encoded protein is CASRPHGAGELFF.

V and J are TRBV27 and TRBJ1-5; D uncertain. CDR3 size: 12 residues. V was pared by 4 bases and J by 6 bases, with 7 bases between. Per germline, CDR1 MNHEY and CDR2 SMNVEV (reference sequence). CDR3 in DNA: TGTGCCAGCAGTTCCCTGTCTCAGCCCCAGCATTTT. It is translated as CASSSLSQPQHF.

The genes are TRBV7-8 and TRBJ1-4, with D perhaps TRBD1 (6 bases). Germline V gives CDR1 SGHVS, CDR2 FQNEAQ. V shed 5 bases and J shed 0 bases, with 10 bases lying between them. The CDR3 is 15 residues long. CDR3 coding DNA: TGTGCCAGCAGCCCAGCAGGGGCAACTAATGAAAAACTGTTTTTT. Translating gives CASSPAGATNEKLFF. Looking up the rest from reference TRBV7-8 and TRBJ1-4 gives the full variable domain: GAGVSQSPRYKVAKRGQDVALRCDPISGHVSLFWYQQALGQGPEFLTYFQNEAQLDKSGLPSDRFFAERPEGSVSTLKIQRTQQEDSAVYLCASSPAGATNEKLFFGSGTQLSVL.

This chain connects TRBV11-2 to TRBJ1-2; D not resolved. CDR3 length: 14 amino acids. V lost 1 base and J lost 8, with 14 bases in between. Germline CDR1 and CDR2: SGHAT and FQNNGV. As DNA, the CDR3 is TGTGCCAGCAGCTTAGGAGGAGAGGGAGAGGGCTACACCTTC. Amino acids: CASSLGGEGEGYTF.